This is a list of T cell receptor beta chains from one sample in a study of T cell repertoires in cytomegalovirus infection. TCRdb itself ran the reads through MiXCR, one entry per CDR3 protein. Of about 740,000 distinct CDR3 sequences in the sample, 35% to 40% were seen once. Sequences were obtained from PBMCs. Receptors were obtained from a human donor in good health (CMV status not recorded). Some clones in this sample may be carry-over from other donors' samples. The CDR3 runs from the conserved cysteine through the conserved F or W. The D gene is left open where the match is weak. Size is omitted from some rows. Given values are once, few, many or a class for expanded clones.

TRBV27	-	TRBJ1-6	TRBD1	TGTGCCAGCAGTTTTCGTGGGGCAGGGGGTCGGTCACCCCTCCACTTT	CASSFRGAGGRSPLHF
TRBV6-6	-	TRBJ2-2	-	TGTGCCAGCAGTTACCCTGGGATAGGGCGGAACACCGGGGAGCTGTTTTTT	CASSYPGIGRNTGELFF
TRBV7-8	-	TRBJ2-3	TRBD1	TGTGCCAGCAGCTTAGAGGGACAGGGAGGCACAGATACGCAGTATTTT	CASSLEGQGGTDTQYF
TRBV2	few	TRBJ1-1	-	TGTGCCACTACGAGGGGGGGCGGGAACACTGAAGCTTTCTTT	CATTRGGGNTEAFF
TRBV6-6	once	TRBJ1-1	-	TGTGCCACCACCCGGGATGGTCGGAGGCTGAACACTGAAGCTTTCTTT	CATTRDGRRLNTEAFF
TRBV5-6	few	TRBJ1-4	-	TGTGCCAGCAGCTTACCGGGACTGACTAATGAAAAACTGTTTTTT	CASSLPGLTNEKLFF
TRBV28	-	TRBJ2-7	-	TGTGCCAGCAGGGATCCCGTGGGCGAGCAGTACTTC	CASRDPVGEQYF
TRBV27	few	TRBJ1-2	TRBD1	TGTGCCAGCAGTTTCCAAATCCCTACAGGGGGCGTCGGCTACACCTTC	CASSFQIPTGGVGYTF
TRBV7-8	few	TRBJ2-1	TRBD2	TGTGCCAGCAGCCCTGGGACTAGCGGGACGGTCGAAATTAATGAGCAGTTCTTC	CASSPGTSGTVEINEQFF
TRBV14	few	TRBJ1-2	TRBD1	TGTGCCAGCAGCCCCCGGGACAGGGTTGGCTACACCTTC	CASSPRDRVGYTF
TRBV20-1	-	TRBJ2-7	TRBD2	TGCAGTGCTAGAGCCCATGGGACTAGCGGGAGATTGCACGAGCAGTACTTC	CSARAHGTSGRLHEQYF
TRBV6-5	few	TRBJ2-1	-	TGTGCCAGCAGAAAGGAGGGCCGCGTGGTCTTC	CASRKEGRVVF
TRBV20-1	few	TRBJ2-1	TRBD1	TGCAGTGTACCGGGACAGGGTTACAGTGAGCAGTTCTTC	CSVPGQGYSEQFF
TRBV6-8	-	TRBJ2-3	-	TGTGCCAGCAGTTACTCGGGCGGGGAGAGTACAGATACGCAGTATTTT	CASSYSGGESTDTQYF
TRBV2	few	TRBJ2-1	-	TGTGCCAGCAGCGAACTCCGGAACAATGAGCAGTTCTTC	CASSELRNNEQFF
TRBV28	-	TRBJ1-3	TRBD1	TGTGCCAGCAGTACAGGGACAGGGGCTGGAAACACCATATATTTT	CASSTGTGAGNTIYF
TRBV12-3/TRBV12-4	many	TRBJ2-7	-	TGTGCCAGCAGTTTAGGGACAGCCTCCTACGAGCAGTACTTC	CASSLGTASYEQYF
TRBV14	few	TRBJ1-4	-	TGTGCCAGCAGCCAACAGGGAGCAACTAATGAAAAACTGTTTTTT	CASSQQGATNEKLFF
TRBV24-1	few	TRBJ2-7	-	TGTGCCACCAGTGACCAGCACGAGCAGTACTTC	CATSDQHEQYF
TRBV7-2	many	TRBJ2-7	-	TGTGCCAGCAGCGGATCCCTTGGGACATCCACCGAGCAGTACTTC	CASSGSLGTSTEQYF
TRBV7-9	-	TRBJ2-1	TRBD1	TGTGCCAGCAGCCCACCCGATACAGGGGCCACCAAGCAGTTCTTC	CASSPPDTGATKQFF
TRBV5-1	few	TRBJ2-3	-	TGCGCCAGCAGCCCATCACCCCCAACTTATACGCAGTATTTT	CASSPSPPTYTQYF
TRBV7-2	many	TRBJ1-3	-	TGTGCCAGCAGCTTAGACAGCGGTACTGGAAACACCATATATTTT	CASSLDSGTGNTIYF